Listed here are 12 T cell receptor beta chains from one sample, sequenced in a study of T cells after yellow fever vaccination. TCRdb re-called the 5' RACE reads with MiXCR, one entry per CDR3 protein. The sample has about 300,000 distinct CDR3 sequences, around 7% seen once. The specimen was PBMCs, collected 45 days after the first yellow fever vaccination. Source of these receptors: a man younger than 30 who received the YFV17D yellow fever vaccine.

The sample holds a few counts of this clonotype. This chain joins TRBV18 and TRBJ1-1, with 7 bases aligning to TRBD1. Trimming at V came to 6 bases and at J to 3 bases, leaving 7 bases not matched to a gene. This CDR3 has 14 amino acids. Per the germline V gene, CDR1 is KGHSH and CDR2 is LQKENI. The CDR3 protein is CASSLTGSDTEAFF. The CDR3, as DNA: TGTGCCAGCTCGCTGACAGGGTCGGACACTGAAGCTTTCTTT.

The rearrangement joins TRBV7-2 to TRBJ2-5; possibly TRBD2 for D (5 bases). The V end lost 7 bases, the J end lost 4 bases, and 16 bases lay between the germline ends. The germline V gene has CDR1 SGHTA and CDR2 FQGNSA. CDR3 length: 14 amino acids. The CDR3 spells CASTLLGRPETQYF. The CDR3 DNA sequence: TGTGCCAGCACTCTCTTGGGGAGACCAGAGACCCAGTACTTC. Combining the CDR3 with reference TRBV7-2 and TRBJ2-5 gives the whole variable domain GAGVSQSPSNKVTEKGKDVELRCDPISGHTALYWYRQSLGQGLEFLIYFQGNSAPDKSGLPSDRFSAERTGGSVSTLTIQRTQQEDSAVYLCASTLLGRPETQYFGPGTRLLVL.

The rearrangement joins TRBV7-3 to TRBJ2-1; 8 nucleotides agree with TRBD1. Trimming removed 0 bases from V and 3 bases from J; junction bases left unmatched: 4. Per germline, CDR1 SGHTA and CDR2 FQGTGA. This CDR3 spans 16 amino acids. This CDR3 is CASSLTWTGNYNEQFF. The DNA for the CDR3 is TGTGCCAGCAGCTTAACGTGGACAGGGAACTACAATGAGCAGTTCTTC.

Points on this clonotype: The junction departs from the called germline gene at one end, perhaps through a read error. The chain combines TRBV7-9 with TRBJ2-3; unclear D gene. CDR1 and CDR2 from the germline V gene are SEHNR and FQNEAQ (reference sequence). This CDR3 has 13 amino acids. CDR3 region: CASSTLSTDTQYF. The CDR3 DNA follows: TGTGCCAGCAGCACTCTAAGCACCGATACGCAGTATTTT.

This clonotype appeared a few times. The chain links TRBV3-1 to TRBJ2-1, with TRBD2 identical over 7 bases. This CDR3 region has 17 residues. Germline V gene sequence: CDR1 LGHDT, CDR2 YNNKEL (reference sequence). V was clipped by 1 base and J by 4 bases; unmatched bases: 10. CDR3 nucleotides: TGTGCCAGCAGCCAAGGGCCCTATGGGGGGGAATACAATGAGCAGTTCTTC. It specifies CASSQGPYGGEYNEQFF.

This rearrangement joins TRBV5-5 to TRBJ2-5, with D maybe TRBD1 (7 bases). The ends were cut back, 1 base at V and 5 bases at J, with 15 bases in the middle. Germline values: CDR1 SGHKS, CDR2 YYEKEE (reference sequence). CDR3 length: 15 residues. CDR3 nucleotide sequence: TGTGCCAGCAGCTTGAGTGGCAGGGGGGATGAGACCCAGTACTTC. This gives the protein CASSLSGRGDETQYF.

V and J are TRBV2 and TRBJ2-5; D remains unclear. This CDR3 has 13 residues. The germline gives CDR1 SNHLY, CDR2 FYNNEI. Trimming removed 11 bases at V and 2 bases at J, with 15 bases between. CDR3 in amino acids: CALRWVEQETQYF. In nucleotides, the CDR3 is TGTGCCCTTAGGTGGGTCGAACAAGAGACCCAGTACTTC.

In its sample, this clonotype was seen a few times. The chain has TRBV29-1 and TRBJ2-7; possibly TRBD1 or TRBD2 for D (7 bases each). V dropped 6 bases and J dropped 2 bases, with 14 bases sitting between them. Germline loops: CDR1 SQVTM, CDR2 ANQGSEA. This CDR3 has 13 residues. This CDR3 reads CSVAGQITYEQYF. CDR3 DNA: TGCAGCGTAGCGGGACAGATAACCTACGAGCAGTACTTC.

This clonotype has a count of ten or more. V gene TRBV7-2 combines with J gene TRBJ2-2; 9 nucleotides align to TRBD1. Germline loops: CDR1 SGHTA, CDR2 FQGNSA. This CDR3 region has 14 residues. J gave up 3 bases and V 5 bases, and 1 base lay outside the gene matches. The CDR3 is CASSRDRDTGELFF. The DNA for the CDR3 is TGTGCCAGCAGCCGGGACAGGGACACCGGGGAGCTGTTTTTT.

A few counts support this clonotype. V usage is TRBV5-1 and J usage is TRBJ2-7, with D unclear. V gave up 0 bases and J gave up 0 bases, with 10 bases separating them. The V gene's germline CDR1 is SGHRS and CDR2 YFSETQ. This CDR3 spans 15 amino acids. The CDR3 nucleotides read TGCGCCAGCAGCTTGGGGGGTCTACCCTCCTACGAGCAGTACTTC. Translation: CASSLGGLPSYEQYF.

This clonotype has more than one count but fewer than ten. V and J are TRBV7-8 and TRBJ2-3; 12 nucleotides match TRBD2. The CDR3 is made up of 16 amino acids. The junction had 4 bases not matched to a gene; V was cut back by 4 bases and J by 2 bases. The germline gives CDR1 SGHVS, CDR2 FQNEAQ. This chain's CDR3 is CASSSRTSGATDTQYF. The CDR3 DNA sequence: TGTGCCAGCAGCTCAAGGACTAGCGGGGCCACAGATACGCAGTATTTT.

On this clonotype itself: This could be a read error, since a much larger clone is one nucleotide away. The J gene is TRBJ1-5, the V gene TRBV6-5; no reliable D call. In germline, CDR1 is MNHEY, CDR2 SVGAGI. The V end lost 6 bases, the J end lost 6 bases, and 9 bases lay between the germline ends. The CDR3 sequence is 12 residues long. The CDR3: CASSHFIQPQHF. In DNA, the CDR3 is TGTGCCAGCAGCCACTTTATTCAGCCCCAGCATTTT.